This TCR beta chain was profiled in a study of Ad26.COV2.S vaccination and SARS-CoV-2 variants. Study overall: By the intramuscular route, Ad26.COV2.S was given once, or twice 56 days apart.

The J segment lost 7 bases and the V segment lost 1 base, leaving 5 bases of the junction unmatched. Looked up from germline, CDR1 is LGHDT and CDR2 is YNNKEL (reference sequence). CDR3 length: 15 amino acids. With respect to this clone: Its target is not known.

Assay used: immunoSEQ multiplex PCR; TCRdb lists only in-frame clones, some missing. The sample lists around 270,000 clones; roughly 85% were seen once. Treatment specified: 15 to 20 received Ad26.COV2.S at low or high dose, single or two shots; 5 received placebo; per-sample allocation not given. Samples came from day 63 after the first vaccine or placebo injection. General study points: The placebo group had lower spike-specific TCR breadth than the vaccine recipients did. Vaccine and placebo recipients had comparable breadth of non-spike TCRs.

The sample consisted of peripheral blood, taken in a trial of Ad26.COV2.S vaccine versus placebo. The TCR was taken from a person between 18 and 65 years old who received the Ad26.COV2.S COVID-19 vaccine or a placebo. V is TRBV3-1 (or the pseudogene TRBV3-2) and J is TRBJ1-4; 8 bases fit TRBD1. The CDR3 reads CASSQAGGYGEKLFF. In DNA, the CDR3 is TGTGCCAGCAGCCAAGCAGGGGGCTATGGTGAAAAACTGTTTTTT.